This T cell receptor beta chain came from a study of beta chain features in type 1 diabetes. Study-wide background: On cell yields, gender and age, patients and healthy donors were similar. General study findings and limits: Shortening that was moderate but significant affected the TCRB CDR3s of Type 1 diabetes patients in all four CD4+ subsets. In type 1 diabetes patients, VDJ junctions had fewer insertions; deletions at these junctions were more frequent. Naive, central memory and regulatory TCRB repertoires appeared more similar among patients than healthy donors.

Comment on this clone: Its antigen is unidentified.

TCRB transcripts that were expressed got sequenced, as all of the isolated RNA had been reverse transcribed. The repertoire was sequenced with immunoSEQ multiplex PCR; TCRdb's copy has only in-frame clones and lacks some. The repertoire holds 550,000 to 850,000 clones, with 13% as singletons. Sorting produced populations that all topped 98% purity. Trimming took off 6 bases at V and 2 bases at J, with 16 bases between the two ends. Germline CDR1 and CDR2: MDHEN and SYDVKM. CDR3 length: 15 residues. The sequence was collected from a man in his late teens or twenties with type 1 diabetes. Sequencing was done on a sample of naive CD4+ T cells from blood. This sequence joins TRBV28 and TRBJ1-2; D not certain. As DNA, the CDR3 is TGTGCCAGCAGAAGTACCAGGAACCCGAACTATGGCTACACCTTC. Translated, it gives CASRSTRNPNYGYTF.